This paragraph reports one TCR beta chain. The same CDR3 can be traced to other DNA sequences in this sample. This sample stems from a study of preoperative IRX-2 immunotherapy in early breast cancer. Treatment specified: preoperative locoregional IRX-2 cytokine immunotherapy. Preoperative locoregional IRX-2 cytokine immunotherapy was tested in the phase Ib source study. The germline CDR1 and CDR2 sequences are LNHDA and SQIVND (reference sequence). V was trimmed by 6 bases and J by 1 base, leaving 4 bases between them. CDR3 length: 12 amino acids. This table comes from immunoSEQ multiplex PCR, and its TCRdb copy is limited to in-frame clones, with some not included. The data show approximately 38,000 clones, 65% to 90% seen once.

The chain is built from TRBV19 and TRBJ1-5; D gene ambiguous. Specimen: lymph node tissue, collected after IRX-2 immunotherapy. This receptor was obtained from a human donor with breast cancer. In DNA form, the CDR3 reads TGTGCCAGTAGCGGCAGCAATCAGCCCCAGCATTTT. Its translation: CASSGSNQPQHF.